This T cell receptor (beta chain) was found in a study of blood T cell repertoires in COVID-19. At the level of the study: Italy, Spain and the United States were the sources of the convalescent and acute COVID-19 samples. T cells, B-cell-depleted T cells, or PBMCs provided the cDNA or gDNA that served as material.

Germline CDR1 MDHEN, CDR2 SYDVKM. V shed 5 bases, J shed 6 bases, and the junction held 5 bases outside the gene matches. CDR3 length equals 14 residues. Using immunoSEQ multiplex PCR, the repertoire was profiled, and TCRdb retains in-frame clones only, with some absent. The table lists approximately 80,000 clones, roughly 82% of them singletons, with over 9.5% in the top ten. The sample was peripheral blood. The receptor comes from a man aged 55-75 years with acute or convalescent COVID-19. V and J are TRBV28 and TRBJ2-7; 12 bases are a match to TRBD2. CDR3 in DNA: TGTGCCAGCAGTCAAACTAGCGGGAGGCCCGAGCAGTACTTC. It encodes CASSQTSGRPEQYF.